This T cell receptor (beta chain) appears in the sequencing data of a study of blood T cells in healthy people across ages. This clonotype appeared a few times. Antigen: not known. Peripheral blood was drawn, ten milliliters per donor. Each sample yielded at least 6 million isolated PBMCs. Study results and caveats: When set beside aged donors, long-lived donors presented more naive CD4+ cells and higher diversity.

A sample-barcoded 5' primer and a J-beta primer mix were used in a second PCR of roughly 6 to 11 cycles. At least 2.5 million CDR3-containing paired-end reads were obtained per sample. TCRdb ran MiXCR on the 5' RACE reads and lists one entry per CDR3 protein. Of about 1.8 million distinct CDR3 sequences listed, about 49% are singletons. The V gene lost 1 base and the J gene lost 4 bases, with 8 bases spanning the gap. Germline values: CDR1 MNHEY, CDR2 SMNVEV (reference sequence). The CDR3 contains 13 residues. The chain recombines TRBV27 with TRBJ2-7; the D gene is possibly TRBD1 (6 bases). Sequenced sample: blood. This receptor was identified in a woman in her forties in good health. CDR3 loop: CASSLYQGYEQYF. The CDR3, as DNA: TGTGCCAGCAGTTTATATCAGGGGTACGAGCAGTACTTC.